The source of this TCR beta chain is a study of OX40 agonist ivuxolimab in advanced cancers. At the level of the study: Partial responses were seen in three patients, one with hepatocellular carcinoma and two with cutaneous melanoma.

Assay used: immunoSEQ multiplex PCR; TCRdb lists only in-frame clones, some missing. The data show about 99,000 clones, 91% seen once. The CDR3 is 15 amino acids. The V segment lost 6 bases and the J segment 1 base; nucleotides outside the gene matches: 1. Germline loops: CDR1 SEHNR, CDR2 FQNEAQ (reference sequence). A note on this clone: Its antigen is currently unknown.

Overall study results and limits: Low normalized clonal expansion also occurred in some nonresponding patients. CD4+ and CD8+ blood T cells expanded clonally by week 6 at 0.1 to 3.0 mg/kg. CD8+ T cells showed, on average, more clonal expansion than CD4+ cells.

The chain recombines TRBV7-9 with TRBJ2-2; 11 bases line up with TRBD2. This receptor was identified in an adult with an advanced solid tumor such as melanoma, head and neck, liver or kidney cancer. The material was CD4+ or CD8+ T cells sorted from blood, obtained in a trial of the OX40 agonist ivuxolimab. DNA for the CDR3: TGTGCCAGCAGTGGGACTAGCGGGAACACCGGGGAGCTGTTTTTT. Translating gives CASSGTSGNTGELFF.